The source of this T cell receptor beta chain is a study of monozygotic twins with inflammatory bowel disease. Study results and limitations: Twins with IBD had fewer clonotypes in common with others than healthy twins, particularly during disease activity. Similarity of repertoires did not differ between concordant and discordant twins, possibly from limited power.

CDR1 is SGHTA, CDR2 FQGNSA, per germline. The CDR3 spans 15 residues. TCRdb reprocessed the 5' RACE reads and stores each CDR3 protein as one record, lacking DNA. The listing records roughly 320,000 distinct CDR3 sequences. As concerns this clonotype: Its antigen is still unknown.

Per donor, about 2.4 ml of blood was collected and frozen. Whole blood without T cell sorting served as the source of isolated total RNA. This receptor was taken from a human donor with ulcerative colitis or Crohn's disease, or a healthy co-twin of an affected twin (not recorded which). Sample: blood. The chain combines TRBV7-2 with TRBJ1-5. The CDR3 sequence is CASSLVFDSNQPQHF.